The next 14 T cell receptor beta chains were all read from a single sample in a study of control samples from healthy donors and cancer patients. Only in-frame clones appear in the TCRdb table, and some are missing; sequencing was by immunoSEQ multiplex PCR. The data contain around 94,000 clones, about 86% of them singletons. Sequencing used blood. These receptors were collected from a woman aged 50 to 60 in good health.

The chain combines TRBV7-9 with TRBJ2-2; D possibly corresponds to TRBD1 (5 bases). The germline gives CDR1 SEHNR, CDR2 FQNEAQ (reference sequence). The V gene lost 7 bases and the J gene lost 1 base, with 7 bases spanning the gap. CDR3 length: 13 amino acids. The CDR3 DNA is TGTGCCAGCAACGACAGGAACACCGGGGAGCTGTTTTTT. This gives the protein CASNDRNTGELFF.

This CDR3 is CARVVSGRVQETQYF. CDR3 DNA: TGTGCCAGGGTGGTTAGCGGGAGGGTCCAAGAGACCCAGTACTTC. The chain combines TRBV28 with TRBJ2-5; the match to TRBD2 covers 11 bases. This CDR3 comprises 15 residues. V trimming: 9 bases; J trimming: 1 base; junction bases outside the gene matches: 7. Germline values: CDR1 MDHEN, CDR2 SYDVKM. Filled out from reference TRBV28 and TRBJ2-5, the complete variable domain reads DVKVTQSSRYLVKRTGEKVFLECVQDMDHENMFWYRQDPGLGLRLIYFSYDVKMKEKGDIPEGYSVSREKKERFSLILESASTNQTSMYLCARVVSGRVQETQYFGPGTRLLVL.

V and J are TRBV5-6 and TRBJ1-2; 7 bases map to TRBD1. The V and J ends lost 3 bases and 3 bases, in that order; junction bases with no gene match: 8. Per germline, CDR1 SGHDT and CDR2 YYEEEE. This CDR3 has 15 amino acids. The CDR3 protein is CASSWKDRPDYGYTF. DNA of the CDR3: TGTGCCAGCAGCTGGAAGGACAGGCCCGACTATGGCTACACCTTC. The full variable domain, completed using reference TRBV5-6 and TRBJ1-2, is DAGVTQSPTHLIKTRGQQVTLRCSPKSGHDTVSWYQQALGQGPQFIFQYYEEEERQRGNFPDRFSGHQFPNYSSELNVNALLLGDSALYLCASSWKDRPDYGYTFGSGTRLTVV.

V gene TRBV5-4 combines with J gene TRBJ1-1, with 7 bases identical to TRBD1. With V trimmed by 7 bases and J by 6 bases, 9 bases remained unmatched. From germline, CDR1 is SGHNT and CDR2 YYREEE (reference sequence). The CDR3 is 13 residues long. As DNA, the CDR3 is TGTGCCAGCTATCAGGGGGACTTTGCTGAAGCTTTCTTT. Protein product: CASYQGDFAEAFF.

This clone has just a few counts. The rearrangement links TRBV28 to TRBJ1-5, with TRBD1 matching over 9 bases. Germline V gene sequence: CDR1 MDHEN, CDR2 SYDVKM. The CDR3 contains 18 residues. V lost 5 bases and J lost 0; bases outside the gene matches: 11. CDR3 sequence (DNA): TGTGCCAGCAGTCCCACCGGGACAGGGTACGGTAGCAATCAGCCCCAGCATTTT. Residues: CASSPTGTGYGSNQPQHF.

The rearrangement links TRBV6-5 to TRBJ2-7; D could derive from TRBD1 or TRBD2 (5 bases each). CDR3 length equals 13 residues. V lost 5 bases and J 5 bases, leaving 13 bases between the germline ends. Germline CDR1 MNHEY, CDR2 SVGAGI. The CDR3 loop reads CASSNPRGHEQYF. Here the CDR3 DNA reads TGTGCCAGCAGTAACCCGAGGGGCCACGAGCAGTACTTC.

J is TRBJ2-2 and V is TRBV7-9; unclear D gene. This CDR3 region has 14 residues. The germline CDR1 and CDR2 sequences are SEHNR and FQNEAQ (reference sequence). With 7 bases removed from V and 7 bases from J, the gap between germline ends came to 16 bases. The CDR3 sequence is CASNPPRGSGELFF. The DNA of the CDR3 is TGTGCCAGCAACCCCCCCCGAGGTAGCGGGGAGCTGTTTTTT.

The V call is TRBV28, the J call TRBJ1-4; 8 bases line up with TRBD1. V gave up 3 bases and J gave up 0 bases; unmatched junction bases: 9. This CDR3 has 18 amino acids. Germline lookup yields CDR1 MDHEN and CDR2 SYDVKM. CDR3 sequence (DNA): TGTGCCAGCAGTTTGACAGGGGACTACAGTGCAACTAATGAAAAACTGTTTTTT. As protein: CASSLTGDYSATNEKLFF.

The V and J genes are TRBV11-3 and TRBJ1-6; no definite D call. This CDR3 has 17 amino acids. Germline-derived CDR1 and CDR2 are SGHNT and YENEEA. V was clipped by 5 bases and J by 7 bases, with 21 bases between them. CDR3 DNA: TGTGCCAGCAGCGGAGGAGCACCTGCCGGTGGGAATTCACCCCTCCACTTT. It yields the protein CASSGGAPAGGNSPLHF.

The chain recombines TRBV4-2 with TRBJ1-5; no clear D gene. V gave up 3 bases and J gave up 5 bases, with 8 bases separating them. Germline assignment: CDR1 LGHNA and CDR2 YNFKEQ. The CDR3 runs to 13 residues. CDR3 DNA sequence: TGTGCCAGCAGCCAGGGTCGAGATCAGCCCCAGCATTTT. It encodes CASSQGRDQPQHF.

The chain uses TRBV9 and TRBJ2-2; D is unclear. From germline, CDR1 is SGDLS and CDR2 YYNGEE. V dropped 4 bases and J dropped 4 bases, with 8 bases sitting between them. CDR3 length: 13 residues. As DNA, the CDR3 is TGTGCCAGCAGCCCCCGTCCCACCGGGGAGCTGTTTTTT. Translating gives CASSPRPTGELFF.

The rearrangement joins TRBV3-1 (or the pseudogene TRBV3-2) to TRBJ1-1; unclear D gene. Trimming took 1 base from V and 1 from J, leaving 7 bases between them. Germline CDR1 LGHDT, CDR2 YNNKEL (reference sequence). This CDR3 spans 14 amino acids. The CDR3 DNA follows: TGTGCCAGCAGCCAAGTCCGGGGGAACACTGAAGCTTTCTTT. It encodes CASSQVRGNTEAFF.

The chain combines TRBV4-3 with TRBJ1-2; unclear D gene. The CDR3 has 12 residues. CDR1 and CDR2 from the germline V gene are LGHNA and YSLEER. V lost 0 bases and J lost 4, with 3 bases in between. The CDR3: CASSQDLYGYTF. CDR3 DNA: TGCGCCAGCAGCCAAGATCTCTATGGCTACACCTTC.

The V and J genes are TRBV7-2 and TRBJ2-7; D possibly corresponds to TRBD2 (6 bases). Germline values: CDR1 SGHTA, CDR2 FQGNSA. Trimming removed 5 bases at V and 0 bases at J, with 17 bases between. CDR3 length: 16 residues. The CDR3 DNA is TGTGCCAGCAGCCCAGTGGGGGGACCCAGCTCCTACGAGCAGTACTTC. It translates to CASSPVGGPSSYEQYF.